This paragraph covers one TCR beta chain sequence. The antigen remains unidentified. CDR1 is LNHNV, CDR2 YYDKDF, per germline (reference sequence). The CDR3 sequence is 12 residues long. V lost 6 bases to trimming and J lost 4 bases, with 7 bases between them. This specimen belongs to a study of CD8+CD57+ T cells in acquired aplastic anemia. Study observations and caveats: Researchers report that about 28 CD8+ CDR3 sequences appeared in both patients and controls.

The template for TCR beta VDJ and CDR3 sequence profiling was genomic DNA. TCRdb analysed the reads with MiXCR anew, one entry per CDR3 protein. The sample records under 75,000 distinct CDR3 sequences, 50% to 55% being singletons. Input material: sorted CD4+, CD8+, or CD8+CD57+ T cells (not recorded which) from PBMCs. J is TRBJ1-3 and V is TRBV15; D remains ambiguous. The receptor was derived from a human donor in good health, serving as a control. The CDR3 loop is CATSSTGNTIYF. The CDR3 region has the DNA TGTGCCACCAGTTCGACAGGAAACACCATATATTTT.